The text below deals with one T cell receptor beta chain. The data belong to a study of control samples from healthy donors and cancer patients. The germline CDR1 and CDR2 sequences are KGHDR and SFDVKD. V dropped 4 bases and J dropped 7; count of bases not matched to a gene: 5. The CDR3 is made up of 13 amino acids. Sequenced by immunoSEQ multiplex PCR; TCRdb stores in-frame clones only, minus some. The top ten hold 1.5% to 2% of the sample, which has some 190,000 clones, approximately 90% seen once. The receptor was isolated from a man aged 25 to 40 in good health. This chain links TRBV24-1 with TRBJ1-1, with TRBD1 matching 7 bases. Material for sequencing was blood. The CDR3 DNA is TGTGCCACCAGTGACGTGACAGGGTATGAAGCTTTCTTT. This translates into CATSDVTGYEAFF.